This TCR beta chain originates from a study of OX40 agonist ivuxolimab in advanced cancers. The overall study: Among those treated, three patients had partial responses, one with hepatocellular carcinoma and two with cutaneous melanoma. The study's findings and limits: CD8+ T cells were the subset that, on average, had more expanded clones than CD4+. Patients with a partial response at 0.1-3.0 mg/kg had among the lowest clonal expansion.

Details on this clone: Its specificity is not known.

Assay used: immunoSEQ multiplex PCR; TCRdb lists only in-frame clones, some missing. The data contain under 100,000 clones, over 75% of them singletons. No patient had autoimmune disease or received systemic immunosuppression. The V segment lost 4 bases and the J segment 6 bases; nucleotides outside the gene matches: 7. Germline loops: CDR1 SGHRS, CDR2 YFSETQ. The length of the CDR3 is 15 residues. The sample here was CD4+ or CD8+ T cells sorted from blood, taken in a trial of the OX40 agonist ivuxolimab. The J gene is TRBJ2-2, the V gene TRBV5-1, with 9 bases that match TRBD1. The TCR comes from an adult with an advanced solid tumor such as melanoma, head and neck, liver or kidney cancer. CDR3 bases: TGCGCCAGCAGCACGGGACAGGGTAATCCCGGGGAGCTGTTTTTT. Translating gives CASSTGQGNPGELFF. The complete variable domain, with remaining parts taken from reference TRBV5-1 and TRBJ2-2, reads KAGVTQTPRYLIKTRGQQVTLSCSPISGHRSVSWYQQTPGQGLQFLFEYFSETQRNKGNFPGRFSGRQFSNSRSEMNVSTLELGDSALYLCASSTGQGNPGELFFGEGSRLTVL.